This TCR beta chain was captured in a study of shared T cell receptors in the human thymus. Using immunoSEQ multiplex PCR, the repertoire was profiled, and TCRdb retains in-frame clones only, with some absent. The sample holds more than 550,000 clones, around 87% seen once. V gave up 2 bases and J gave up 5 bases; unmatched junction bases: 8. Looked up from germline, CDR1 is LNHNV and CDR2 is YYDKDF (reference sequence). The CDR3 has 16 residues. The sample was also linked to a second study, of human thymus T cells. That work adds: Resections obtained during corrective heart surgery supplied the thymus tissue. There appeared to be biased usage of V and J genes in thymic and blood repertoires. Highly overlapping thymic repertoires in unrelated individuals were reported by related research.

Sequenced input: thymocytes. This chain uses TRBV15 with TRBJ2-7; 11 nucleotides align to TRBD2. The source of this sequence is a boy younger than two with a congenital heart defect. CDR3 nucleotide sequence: TGTGCCACCAGCAGACTTAGCGGGAGGGCTTCGAACGAGCAGTACTTC. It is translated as CATSRLSGRASNEQYF.